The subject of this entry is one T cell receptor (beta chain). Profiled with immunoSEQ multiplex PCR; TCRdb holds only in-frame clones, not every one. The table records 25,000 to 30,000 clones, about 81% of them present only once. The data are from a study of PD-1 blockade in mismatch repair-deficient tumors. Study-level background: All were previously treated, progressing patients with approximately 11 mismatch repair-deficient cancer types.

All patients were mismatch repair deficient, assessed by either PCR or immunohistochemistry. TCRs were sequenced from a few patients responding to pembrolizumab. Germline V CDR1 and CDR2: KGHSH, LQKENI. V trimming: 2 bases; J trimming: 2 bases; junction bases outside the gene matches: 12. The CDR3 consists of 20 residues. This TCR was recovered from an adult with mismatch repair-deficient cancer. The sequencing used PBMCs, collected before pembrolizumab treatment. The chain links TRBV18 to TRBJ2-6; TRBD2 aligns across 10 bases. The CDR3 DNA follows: TGTGCCAGCTCACCAATACTAGCGGGGCGAGGGATCCCTGGGGCCAACGTCCTGACTTTC. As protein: CASSPILAGRGIPGANVLTF.